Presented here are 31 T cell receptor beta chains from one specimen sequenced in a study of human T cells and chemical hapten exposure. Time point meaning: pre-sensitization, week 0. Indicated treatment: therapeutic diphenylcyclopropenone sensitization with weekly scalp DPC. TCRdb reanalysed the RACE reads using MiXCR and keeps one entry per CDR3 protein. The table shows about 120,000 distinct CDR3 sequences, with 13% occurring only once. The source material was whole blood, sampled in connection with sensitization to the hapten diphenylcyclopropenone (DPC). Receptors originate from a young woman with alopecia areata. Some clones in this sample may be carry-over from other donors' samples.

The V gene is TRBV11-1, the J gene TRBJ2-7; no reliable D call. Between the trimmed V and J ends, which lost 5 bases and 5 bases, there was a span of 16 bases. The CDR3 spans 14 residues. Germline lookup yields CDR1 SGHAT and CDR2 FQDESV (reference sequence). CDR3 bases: TGTGCCAGCAGCCCCCGGGCAAGGGCAAACGAGCAGTACTTC. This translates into CASSPRARANEQYF.

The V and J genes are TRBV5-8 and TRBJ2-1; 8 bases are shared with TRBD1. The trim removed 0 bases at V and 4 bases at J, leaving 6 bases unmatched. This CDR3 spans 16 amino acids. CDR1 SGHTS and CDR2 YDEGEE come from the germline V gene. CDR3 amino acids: CASSLAGTGLYNEQFF. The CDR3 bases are TGTGCCAGCAGCTTGGCCGGGACAGGTTTATACAATGAGCAGTTCTTC.

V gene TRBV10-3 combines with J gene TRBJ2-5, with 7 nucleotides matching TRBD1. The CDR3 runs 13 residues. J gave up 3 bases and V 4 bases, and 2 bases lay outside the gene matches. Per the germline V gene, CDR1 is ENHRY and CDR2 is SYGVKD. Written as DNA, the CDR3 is TGTGCCATCAGTGCAGACAGGGAAGAGACCCAGTACTTC. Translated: CAISADREETQYF.

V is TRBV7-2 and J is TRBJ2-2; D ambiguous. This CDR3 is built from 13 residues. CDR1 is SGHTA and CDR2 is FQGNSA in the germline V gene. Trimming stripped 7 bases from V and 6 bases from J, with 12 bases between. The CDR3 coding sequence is TGTGCCAGCACCCCGCGGCAGCCCGGGGAGCTGTTTTTT. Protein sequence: CASTPRQPGELFF.

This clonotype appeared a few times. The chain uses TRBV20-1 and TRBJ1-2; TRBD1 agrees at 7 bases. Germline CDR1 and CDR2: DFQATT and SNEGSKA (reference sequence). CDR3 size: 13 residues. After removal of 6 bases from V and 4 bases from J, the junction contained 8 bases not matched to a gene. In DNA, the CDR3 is TGCAGTGCGCCTACAGGGGACGTCTATGGCTACACCTTC. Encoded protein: CSAPTGDVYGYTF.

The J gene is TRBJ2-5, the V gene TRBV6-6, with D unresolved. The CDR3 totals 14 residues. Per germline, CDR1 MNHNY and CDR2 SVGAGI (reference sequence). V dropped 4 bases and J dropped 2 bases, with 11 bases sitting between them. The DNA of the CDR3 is TGTGCCAGCAGTTTTCGGGCGCCGCAAGAGACCCAGTACTTC. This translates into CASSFRAPQETQYF.

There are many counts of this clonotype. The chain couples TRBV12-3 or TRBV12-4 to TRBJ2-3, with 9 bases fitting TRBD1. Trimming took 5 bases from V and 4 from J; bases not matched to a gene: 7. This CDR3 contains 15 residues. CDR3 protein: CASSPFTGGPDTQYF. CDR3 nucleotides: TGTGCCAGCAGTCCTTTTACAGGGGGCCCAGATACGCAGTATTTT.

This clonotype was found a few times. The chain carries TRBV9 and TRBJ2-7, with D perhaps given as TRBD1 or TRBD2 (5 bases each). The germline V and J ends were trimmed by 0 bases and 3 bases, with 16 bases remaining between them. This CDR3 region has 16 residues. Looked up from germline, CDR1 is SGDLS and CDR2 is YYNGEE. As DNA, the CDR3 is TGTGCCAGCAGCGTAGAACCGCGAATGGGGGTCTACGAGCAGTACTTC. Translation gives CASSVEPRMGVYEQYF.

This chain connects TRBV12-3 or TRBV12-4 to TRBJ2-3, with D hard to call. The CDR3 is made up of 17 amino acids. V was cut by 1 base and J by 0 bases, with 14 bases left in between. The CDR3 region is CASSLDETPPSTDTQYF. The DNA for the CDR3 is TGTGCCAGCAGTTTAGACGAGACTCCACCTAGCACAGATACGCAGTATTTT.

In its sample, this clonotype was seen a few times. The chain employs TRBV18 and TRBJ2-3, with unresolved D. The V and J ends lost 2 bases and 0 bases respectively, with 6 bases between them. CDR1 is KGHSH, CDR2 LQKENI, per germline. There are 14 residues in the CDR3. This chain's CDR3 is CASSPKTSTDTQYF. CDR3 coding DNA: TGTGCCAGCTCACCAAAGACAAGCACAGATACGCAGTATTTT.

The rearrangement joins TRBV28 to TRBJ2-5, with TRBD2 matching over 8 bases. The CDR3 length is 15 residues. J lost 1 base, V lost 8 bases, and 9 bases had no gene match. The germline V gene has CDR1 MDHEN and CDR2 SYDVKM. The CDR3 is CASWRAGDLQETQYF. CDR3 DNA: TGTGCCAGCTGGAGAGCGGGGGACCTCCAAGAGACCCAGTACTTC.

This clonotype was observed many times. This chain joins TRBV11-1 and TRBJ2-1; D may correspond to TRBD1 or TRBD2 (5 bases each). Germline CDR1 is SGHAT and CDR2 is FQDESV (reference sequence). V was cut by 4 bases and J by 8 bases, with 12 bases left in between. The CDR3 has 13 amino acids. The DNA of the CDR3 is TGTGCCAGCAGCTGGGGGACCGGGTATGAGCAGTTCTTC. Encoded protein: CASSWGTGYEQFF.

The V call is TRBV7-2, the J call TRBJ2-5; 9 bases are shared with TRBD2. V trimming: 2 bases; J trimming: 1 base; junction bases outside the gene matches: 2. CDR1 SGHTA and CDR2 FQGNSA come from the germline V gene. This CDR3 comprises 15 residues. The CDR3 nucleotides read TGTGCCAGCAGCTTACCTAGCGGGGTCCAAGAGACCCAGTACTTC. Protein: CASSLPSGVQETQYF. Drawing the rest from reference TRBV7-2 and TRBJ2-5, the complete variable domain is GAGVSQSPSNKVTEKGKDVELRCDPISGHTALYWYRQSLGQGLEFLIYFQGNSAPDKSGLPSDRFSAERTGGSVSTLTIQRTQQEDSAVYLCASSLPSGVQETQYFGPGTRLLVL.

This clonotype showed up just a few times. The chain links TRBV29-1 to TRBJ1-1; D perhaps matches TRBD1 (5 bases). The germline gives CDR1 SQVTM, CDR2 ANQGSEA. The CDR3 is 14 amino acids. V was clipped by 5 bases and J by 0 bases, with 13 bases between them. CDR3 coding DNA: TGCAGCGTTCAGGCAGGGAGCATGAACACTGAAGCTTTCTTT. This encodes CSVQAGSMNTEAFF.

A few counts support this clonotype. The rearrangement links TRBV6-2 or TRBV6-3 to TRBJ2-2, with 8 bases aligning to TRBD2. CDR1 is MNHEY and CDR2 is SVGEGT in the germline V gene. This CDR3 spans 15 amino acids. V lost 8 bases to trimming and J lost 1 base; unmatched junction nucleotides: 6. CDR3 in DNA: TGTGCCAGCGGAAGTAGCGGGGTGAACACCGGGGAGCTGTTTTTT. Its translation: CASGSSGVNTGELFF.

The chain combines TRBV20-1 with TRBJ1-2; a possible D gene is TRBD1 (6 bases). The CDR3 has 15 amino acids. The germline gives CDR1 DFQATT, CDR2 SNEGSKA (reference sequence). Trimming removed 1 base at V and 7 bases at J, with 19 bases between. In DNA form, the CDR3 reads TGCAGTGCTAGAGGAGAGGGGGGCCACGTCGTTGGCTACACCTTC. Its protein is CSARGEGGHVVGYTF.

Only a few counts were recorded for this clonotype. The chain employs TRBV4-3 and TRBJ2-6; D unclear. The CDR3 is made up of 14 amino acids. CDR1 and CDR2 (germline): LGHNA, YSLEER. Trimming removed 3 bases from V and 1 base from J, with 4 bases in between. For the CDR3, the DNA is TGCGCCAGCAGCCACGGTTCTGGGGCCAACGTCCTGACTTTC. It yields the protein CASSHGSGANVLTF.

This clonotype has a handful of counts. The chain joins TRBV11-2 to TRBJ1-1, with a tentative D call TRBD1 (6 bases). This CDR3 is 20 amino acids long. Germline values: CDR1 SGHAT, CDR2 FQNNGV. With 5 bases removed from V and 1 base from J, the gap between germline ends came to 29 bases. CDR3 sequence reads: CASSQLRWAGVRGTNTEAFF. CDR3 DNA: TGTGCCAGCAGCCAACTCAGATGGGCAGGGGTGAGGGGGACGAACACTGAAGCTTTCTTT.

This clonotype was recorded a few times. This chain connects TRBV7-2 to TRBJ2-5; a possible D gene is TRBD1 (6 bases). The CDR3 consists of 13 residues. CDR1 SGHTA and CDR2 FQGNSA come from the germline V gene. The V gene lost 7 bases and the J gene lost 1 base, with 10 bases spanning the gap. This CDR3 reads CASTRTVQETQYF. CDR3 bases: TGTGCCAGCACCCGGACAGTCCAAGAGACCCAGTACTTC.

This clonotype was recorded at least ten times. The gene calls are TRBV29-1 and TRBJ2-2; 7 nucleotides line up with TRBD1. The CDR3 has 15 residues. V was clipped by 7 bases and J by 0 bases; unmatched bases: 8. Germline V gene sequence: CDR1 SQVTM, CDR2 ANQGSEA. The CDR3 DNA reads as TGCAGCGGACTCTTCAGGGGGTCGAACACCGGGGAGCTGTTTTTT. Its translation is CSGLFRGSNTGELFF.

This chain's CDR3 is CASSPRTGEITYEQYF. The CDR3 DNA is TGTGCCAGTAGTCCCAGGACAGGGGAAATCACCTACGAGCAGTACTTC. The J gene is TRBJ2-7, the V gene TRBV19, with TRBD1 matching 9 bases. CDR1 is LNHDA, CDR2 SQIVND, per germline (reference sequence). V lost 5 bases and J lost 2; bases outside the gene matches: 10. The CDR3 spans 16 residues.

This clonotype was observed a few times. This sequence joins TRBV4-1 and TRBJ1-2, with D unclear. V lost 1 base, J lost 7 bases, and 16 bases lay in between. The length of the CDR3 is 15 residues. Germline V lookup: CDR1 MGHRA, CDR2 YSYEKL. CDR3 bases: TGCGCCAGCAGCCAAGTGAGACCAGCGGGGTCTGGCTACACCTTC. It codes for CASSQVRPAGSGYTF.

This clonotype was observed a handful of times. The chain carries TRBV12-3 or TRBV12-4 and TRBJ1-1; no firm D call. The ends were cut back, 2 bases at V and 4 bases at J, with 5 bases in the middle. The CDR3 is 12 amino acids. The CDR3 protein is CASSLSSTEAFF. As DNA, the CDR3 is TGTGCCAGCAGTTTATCCAGCACTGAAGCTTTCTTT.

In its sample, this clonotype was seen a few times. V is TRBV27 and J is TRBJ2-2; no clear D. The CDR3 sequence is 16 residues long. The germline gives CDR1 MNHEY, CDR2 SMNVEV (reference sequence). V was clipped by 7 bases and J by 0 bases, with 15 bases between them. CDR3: CASTQLGKANTGELFF. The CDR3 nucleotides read TGTGCCAGCACCCAGTTGGGCAAAGCGAACACCGGGGAGCTGTTTTTT.

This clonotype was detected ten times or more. CDR3 sequence: CASSLRGPSGNTIYF. The CDR3 nucleotides are TGTGCCAGCAGCTTGCGGGGCCCCTCTGGAAACACCATATATTTT. The rearrangement joins TRBV7-2 to TRBJ1-3; a possible D gene is TRBD1 (5 bases). This CDR3 region has 15 residues. Germline CDR1 is SGHTA and CDR2 is FQGNSA. Trimming took 3 bases from V and 0 from J, leaving 9 bases between them.

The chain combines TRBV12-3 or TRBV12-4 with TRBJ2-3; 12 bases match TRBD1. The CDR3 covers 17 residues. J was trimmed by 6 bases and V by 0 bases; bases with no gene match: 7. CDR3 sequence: CASSLATGTGGSDTQYF. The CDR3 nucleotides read TGTGCCAGCAGTTTAGCCACCGGGACAGGGGGCAGTGATACGCAGTATTTT.

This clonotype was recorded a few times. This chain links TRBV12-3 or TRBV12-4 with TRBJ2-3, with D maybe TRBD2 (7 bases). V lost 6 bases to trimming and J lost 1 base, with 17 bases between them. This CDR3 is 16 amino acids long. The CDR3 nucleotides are TGTGCCAGCAGCCCACAGGGTGGGAGGGGCACAGATACGCAGTATTTT. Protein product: CASSPQGGRGTDTQYF.

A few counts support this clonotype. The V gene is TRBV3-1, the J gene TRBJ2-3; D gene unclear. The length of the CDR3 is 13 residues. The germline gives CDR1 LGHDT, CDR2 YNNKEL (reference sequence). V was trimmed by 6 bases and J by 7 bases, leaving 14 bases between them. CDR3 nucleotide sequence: TGTGCCAGCAGTCCTAAACTGGGGAATACGCAGTATTTT. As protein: CASSPKLGNTQYF.

The CDR3: CASSSYTGTFYNEQFF. DNA for the CDR3: TGTGCCAGCAGCTCCTACACCGGGACTTTCTACAATGAGCAGTTCTTC. V and J are TRBV11-2 and TRBJ2-1; D is perhaps TRBD2 (6 bases). The germline gives CDR1 SGHAT, CDR2 FQNNGV. This CDR3 has 16 residues. The V end lost 4 bases, the J end lost 3 bases, and 16 bases lay between the germline ends.

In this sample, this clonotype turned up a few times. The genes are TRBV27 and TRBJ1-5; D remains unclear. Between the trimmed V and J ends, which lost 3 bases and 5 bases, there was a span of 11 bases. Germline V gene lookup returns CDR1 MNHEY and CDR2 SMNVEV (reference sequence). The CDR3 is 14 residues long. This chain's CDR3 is CASSFYSGYQPQHF. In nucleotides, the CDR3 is TGTGCCAGCAGTTTCTATTCGGGGTATCAGCCCCAGCATTTT.

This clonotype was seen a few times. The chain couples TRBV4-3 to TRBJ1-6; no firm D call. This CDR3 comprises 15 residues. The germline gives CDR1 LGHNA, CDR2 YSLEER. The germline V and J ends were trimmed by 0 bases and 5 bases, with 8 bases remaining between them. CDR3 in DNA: TGCGCCAGCAGCCAAGATAAGGGAAATAATTCACCCCTCCACTTT. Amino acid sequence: CASSQDKGNNSPLHF.